The clone carrying this T cell receptor (beta chain) was counted only a few times. Its antigen is undetermined. This specimen belongs to a study of T cell repertoires in cytomegalovirus infection. Across the study: It was recently identified HLA-C-restricted and well-studied HLA-B-restricted CMV epitopes that the study used. Matching HLA type and CMV infection were both indicated by public TCR beta signatures.

Findings and caveats of the study: Dominant in the ex vivo response were TCR beta clonotypes restricted by HLA-C and specific for CMV.

TCRdb re-analysed the reads in MiXCR, keeping a single row per CDR3 protein. The sample has under 130,000 distinct CDR3 sequences; 35% to 50% are singletons. Sequences were derived from CD8+ T cells from cultured PBMCs, sampled from culture after CMV antigen stimulation. The origin of this receptor is a human donor in good health (CMV status not recorded). Some clones in this sample may be carry-over from other donors' samples.

CDR3 sequence reads: CASSLGGGSAWGYTF. For the CDR3, the DNA is TGTGCCAGCAGCTTAGGAGGCGGCTCGGCTTGGGGCTACACCTTC. The chain employs TRBV7-8 and TRBJ1-2; D ambiguous. CDR3 length: 15 amino acids. Per the germline V gene, CDR1 is SGHVS and CDR2 is FQNEAQ. Trimming removed 1 base from V and 8 bases from J, with 17 bases in between.